This T cell receptor beta chain was sequenced for a study of healthy donors' naive CD4 and CD8 T cells. Overall study results and limits: Naive CD4+ and CD8+ cells reportedly differed in usage of most V and J genes.

Starting from roughly 0.55 ug of total RNA, TCR libraries were made with linear amplification. TCRdb analysed the reads with MiXCR anew, one entry per CDR3 protein. The sample holds about 180,000 distinct CDR3 sequences; about 74% are singletons and the top ten take roughly 2.4%. Points on this clonotype: The target antigen is unknown.

Sequencing was carried out using naive CD4+ and CD8+ T cells sorted from blood, pooled from several donors. The sequence was collected from a pool of human donors in good health; the sample pools cells from several healthy donors.

The CDR3 loop is CASSHGSLYGYTF. The CDR3 coding sequence is TGTGCCAGCAGCCATGGATCTCTCTATGGCTACACCTTC. The chain recombines TRBV6-5 with TRBJ1-2; D gene ambiguous. The length of the CDR3 is 13 residues. V dropped 6 bases and J dropped 4 bases, with 12 bases sitting between them. In germline, CDR1 is MNHEY, CDR2 SVGAGI.